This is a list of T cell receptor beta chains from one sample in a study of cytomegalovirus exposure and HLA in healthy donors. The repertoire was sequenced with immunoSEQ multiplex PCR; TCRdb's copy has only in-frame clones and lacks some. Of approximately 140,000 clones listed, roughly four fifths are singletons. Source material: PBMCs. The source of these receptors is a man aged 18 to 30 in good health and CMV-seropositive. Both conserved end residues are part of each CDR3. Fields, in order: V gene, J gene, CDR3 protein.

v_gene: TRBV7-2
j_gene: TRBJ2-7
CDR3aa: CASSLGRHYEQYF

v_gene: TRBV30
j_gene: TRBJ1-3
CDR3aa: CAWGGLGSGNTIYF

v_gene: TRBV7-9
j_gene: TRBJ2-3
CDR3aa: CASSLGQGAPTDTQYF

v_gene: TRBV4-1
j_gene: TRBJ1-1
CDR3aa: CASSQMGQLNTEAFF

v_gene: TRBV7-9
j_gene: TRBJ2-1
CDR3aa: CASSLLGSGKDDNEQFF

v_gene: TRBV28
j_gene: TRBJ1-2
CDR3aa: CASSFHDRDNYGYTF

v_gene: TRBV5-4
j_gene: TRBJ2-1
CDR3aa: CASSFSASGYNEQFF

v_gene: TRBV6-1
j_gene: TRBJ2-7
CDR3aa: CASSSGQGAYEQYF

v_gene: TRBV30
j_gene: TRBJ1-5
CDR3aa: CAWSVTTVSNQPQHF

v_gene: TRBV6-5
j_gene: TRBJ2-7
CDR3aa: CASSYRDTYEQYF

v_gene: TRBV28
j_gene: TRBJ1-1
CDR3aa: CASSLGQLNTEAFF

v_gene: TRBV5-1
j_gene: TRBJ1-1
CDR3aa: CASSLVETRLNTEAFF

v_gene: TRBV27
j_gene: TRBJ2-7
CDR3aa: CASSFGREQYF

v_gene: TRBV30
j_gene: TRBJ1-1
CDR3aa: CAWSVPPSDRVGLGEAFF

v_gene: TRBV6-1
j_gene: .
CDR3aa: CASSDLDRAFYYEQYF

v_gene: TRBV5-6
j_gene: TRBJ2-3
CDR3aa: CASSLGGTQYF

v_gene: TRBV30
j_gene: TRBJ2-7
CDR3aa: CAWRTGGYEQYF

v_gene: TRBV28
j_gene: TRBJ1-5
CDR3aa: CASRATGQPNNQPQHF

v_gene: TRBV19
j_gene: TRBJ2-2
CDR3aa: CASSIQASNTGELFF

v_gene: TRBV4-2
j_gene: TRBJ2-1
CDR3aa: CASSLTGTSGYNEQFF

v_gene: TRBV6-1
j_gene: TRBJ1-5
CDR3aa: CASSQGKPQHF

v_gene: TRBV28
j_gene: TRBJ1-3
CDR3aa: CASIGGSGNTIYF

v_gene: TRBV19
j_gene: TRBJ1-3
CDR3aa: CASTRTVSGNTIYF

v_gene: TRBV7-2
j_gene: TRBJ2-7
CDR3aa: CASSATSGSSYEQYF

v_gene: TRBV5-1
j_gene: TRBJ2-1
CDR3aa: CASSLEAGERGEQFF

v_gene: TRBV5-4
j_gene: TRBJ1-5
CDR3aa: CASSATGSGSNQPQHF

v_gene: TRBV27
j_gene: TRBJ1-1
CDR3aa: CASSWDRADTEAFF

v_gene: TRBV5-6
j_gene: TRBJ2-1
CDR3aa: CASSSTGTSGPLGVFF

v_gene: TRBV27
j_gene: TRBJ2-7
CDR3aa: CASSGGTGASYEQYF

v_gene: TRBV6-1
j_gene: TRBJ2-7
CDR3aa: CASSVTRTLTYEQYF

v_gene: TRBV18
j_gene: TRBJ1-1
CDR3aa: CASSLGRGNTEAFF

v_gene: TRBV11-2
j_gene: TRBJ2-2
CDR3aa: CASSLAASGFSTGELFF

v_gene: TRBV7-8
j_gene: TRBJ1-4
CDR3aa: CASSQPGQGEKLFF

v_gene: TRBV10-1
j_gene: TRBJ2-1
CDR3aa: CASSESRGGEQFF

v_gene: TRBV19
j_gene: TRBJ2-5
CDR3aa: CASSRGLAGQETQYF

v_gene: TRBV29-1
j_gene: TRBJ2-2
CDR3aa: CSTREGLIGELFF

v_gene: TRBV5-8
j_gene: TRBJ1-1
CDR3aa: CASSLAEGLRTEAFF

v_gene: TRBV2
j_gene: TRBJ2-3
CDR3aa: CASSDEGGSADTQYF

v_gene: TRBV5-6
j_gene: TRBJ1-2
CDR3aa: CASSLWAGLNYGYTF

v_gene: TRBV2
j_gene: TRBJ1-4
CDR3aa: CASRADSSTNEKLFF

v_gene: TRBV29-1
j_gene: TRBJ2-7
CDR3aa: CSVGGTGPNYEQYF

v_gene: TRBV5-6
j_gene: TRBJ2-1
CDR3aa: CASSFRDRGGNEQFF

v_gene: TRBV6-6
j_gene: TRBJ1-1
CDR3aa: CASSYSDGAGTEAFF

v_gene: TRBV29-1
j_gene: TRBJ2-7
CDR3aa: CSVELRDRPSYEQYF

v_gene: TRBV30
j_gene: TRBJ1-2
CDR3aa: CAWSPRGLYGYTF

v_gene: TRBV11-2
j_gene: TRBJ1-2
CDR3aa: CASSLIGGANYGYTF

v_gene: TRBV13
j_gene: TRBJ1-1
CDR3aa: CASNVGQGAGEAFF

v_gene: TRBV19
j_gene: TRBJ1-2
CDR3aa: CASLQGIVYGYTF

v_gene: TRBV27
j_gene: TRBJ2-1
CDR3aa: CASMFGTGGYLYNEQFF

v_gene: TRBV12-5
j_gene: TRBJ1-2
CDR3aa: CASGSSGGIYGYTF

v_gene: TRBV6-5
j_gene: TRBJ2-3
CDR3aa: CASSSPGLAGSTQYF

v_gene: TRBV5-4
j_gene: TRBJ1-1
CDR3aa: CASSLYGGGLTEAFF

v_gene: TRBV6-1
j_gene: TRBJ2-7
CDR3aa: CASRAGIREQYF